The rows below give T cell receptor beta chains drawn from one sample of a study of blood T cells in healthy people across ages. In TCRdb, the 5' RACE reads were re-called with MiXCR into one record per CDR3 protein. The sample records some 370,000 distinct CDR3 sequences, roughly half being singletons. The specimen was blood. These receptors were taken from a man in his 60s in good health. The conserved cysteine and the conserved F or W are not part of the CDR3 here.

v_call	cdr3_aa
TRBV11-2	ASSPILGNEQF
TRBV20-1	SVPSTRDRGLTDTQY
TRBV6-6	ASSLWTSGDEETQY
TRBV20-1	SAPAAQACTQY
TRBV6-1	ATSDRVNSGANVLT
TRBV7-2	ASSFTSKETQY
TRBV7-2	ASSYLTGSVETQY
TRBV24-1	ATSDSRGATSGPFDTQY
TRBV6-2/TRBV6-3	ASTKRVNNGNEQF
TRBV29-1	SVERTGTASGANVLT
TRBV7-2	ASRPRLAGDKSTETQY
TRBV5-1	AISPGETQY
TRBV10-3	AISELGADGYT
TRBV2	ASIRDSSKTQY
TRBV5-1	ASSWTDPGVEGYT
TRBV6-2/TRBV6-3	ASANSGYEQY
TRBV3-1	ASSRHTAGSGTDTQY
TRBV4-3	ASSQDGFDPGQGPGYT
TRBV12-3/TRBV12-4	ASNLGTGGFNEQF
TRBV4-2	ASSQEAAGGDEQY
TRBV28	ASSPSGTGQINGYT
TRBV7-3	ASSIGGIAGGRETQY
TRBV27	ASSKQEGNTEAF
TRBV7-2	ASSLEGGYNYGYT
TRBV5-1	ASSFLAGGSYNEQF
TRBV12-3/TRBV12-4	ASSLRGGDEQY
TRBV27	ASSSGTGRNYT
TRBV29-1	SAVLPGQGAVGGYT
TRBV5-1	ASSPILASDTQY
TRBV20-1	SAQGQGTGYT
TRBV6-5	ASRSGSNDGYT
TRBV7-2	ASSLALGGYEQY
TRBV5-5	ASSPTGLRSYEQY
TRBV12-3/TRBV12-4	ASSRTRSDLKNIQY
TRBV3-1	ASSQGGSPYGYT
TRBV27	ASSLWVGEGLGNEQF
TRBV4-3	ASSQDLSGRIDEQF
TRBV18	ASSPSRGAETQY
TRBV20-1	SAILGTANSPLH
TRBV30	AWSVSTGEQY